Listed below are T cell receptor beta chains from one sample, sequenced in a study of OX40 agonist ivuxolimab in advanced cancers. Sequenced by immunoSEQ multiplex PCR; TCRdb stores in-frame clones only, minus some. Among about 73,000 clones, 90% were seen once, and the ten largest hold roughly 0.55%. This specimen was CD4+ or CD8+ T cells sorted from blood, taken in a trial of the OX40 agonist ivuxolimab. The receptor source for this set is an adult with an advanced solid tumor such as melanoma, head and neck, liver or kidney cancer. The CDR3 runs from the conserved cysteine through the conserved F or W. The order of the fields is clone size, J gene, D gene, V gene, CDR3 protein, CDR3 DNA. The D gene is left open where the match is weak. Size is omitted from some rows. Given values are once, few, many or a class for expanded clones.

>.|TRBJ2-3|.|TRBV7-2
CASTVHRTDTQYF
TGTGCCAGCACGGTCCACCGCACAGATACGCAGTATTTT
>.|TRBJ2-7|TRBD2|TRBV7-9
CASSFVGGRYEQYF
TGTGCCAGCAGCTTTGTGGGAGGGCGGTACGAGCAGTACTTC
>.|TRBJ2-5|.|TRBV28
CASSPRTARETQYF
TGTGCCAGCAGCCCTCGGACAGCCCGAGAGACCCAGTACTTC
>medium-sized|TRBJ1-3|.|TRBV2
CASNRAVGTGNTIYF
TGTGCCAGCAACCGGGCGGTGGGGACGGGAAACACCATATATTTT
>.|TRBJ2-5|.|TRBV6-6
CASRTIGGETQYF
TGTGCCAGCAGAACCATTGGGGGGGAGACCCAGTACTTC
>.|TRBJ1-4|.|TRBV5-4
CASSPRRTTNEKLFF
TGTGCCAGCAGCCCTCGTAGGACTACTAATGAAAAACTGTTTTTT
>.|TRBJ1-5|TRBD1|TRBV28
CASRGGLDRGYHQPQHF
TGTGCCAGCAGAGGGGGACTGGACAGGGGGTATCATCAGCCCCAGCATTTT
>.|TRBJ1-5|.|TRBV6-5
CASSSYSNQPQHF
TGTGCCAGCAGTTCATATAGCAATCAGCCCCAGCATTTT
>.|TRBJ2-5|TRBD1|TRBV7-8
CASSSSLRDRVVKQYF
TGTGCCAGCAGCTCAAGCCTCCGGGACAGGGTGGTCAAGCAGTACTTC
>.|TRBJ2-3|.|TRBV5-1
CASSLAGTSTDTQYF
TGCGCCAGCAGCTTGGCGGGAACTAGCACAGATACGCAGTATTTT
>.|TRBJ2-2|TRBD1|TRBV11-3
CASSPRTGNTGELFF
TGTGCCAGCAGCCCTCGGACAGGGAACACCGGGGAGCTGTTTTTT
>few|TRBJ2-2|.|TRBV7-6
CASSSPRERTGELFF
TGTGCCAGCAGCTCACCCAGGGAGCGCACCGGGGAGCTGTTTTTT
>few|TRBJ2-1|TRBD2|TRBV7-9
CASSLAVAGVEQFF
TGTGCCAGCAGCTTAGCGGTAGCGGGAGTTGAGCAGTTCTTC
>few|TRBJ1-2|TRBD1|TRBV28
CASSLHTGQGYGYTF
TGTGCCAGCAGTTTACACACGGGACAGGGGTATGGCTACACCTTC
>.|TRBJ2-3|.|TRBV11-2
CASSLDRGRGSPDTQYF
TGTGCCAGCAGCTTAGATCGGGGGCGGGGGAGCCCAGATACGCAGTATTTT
>.|TRBJ1-6|.|TRBV4-3
CASSPFKSSYNSPLHF
TGCGCCAGCAGCCCTTTCAAAAGCTCCTATAATTCACCCCTCCACTTT